Listed below are T cell receptor beta chains from one sample, sequenced in a study of blood T cell repertoires in COVID-19. Sequencing used immunoSEQ multiplex PCR; TCRdb keeps in-frame clones, though not all of them. Among about 270,000 clones listed, over 75% were seen once. Sample: peripheral blood. The source is a human donor in a cohort sampled during active COVID-19. CDR3s include the opening cysteine and the closing phenylalanine or tryptophan. A D gene is named only where the DNA matches it firmly. Rows give clone size only sometimes, using once, few, many, or a class for an expanded clone.

>TRBV6-5|NA|TRBJ1-2|TRBD1|15
CATGDFGTGIFGYTF
TGTGCCACCGGGGATTTCGGGACAGGGATTTTTGGCTACACCTTC
>TRBV15|NA|TRBJ2-2|TRBD1|15
CATSRVTGGPGELFF
TGTGCCACCAGCAGAGTAACAGGGGGGCCCGGGGAGCTGTTTTTT
>TRBV6-5|NA|TRBJ2-1|NA|14
CASSYATTSNEQFF
TGTGCCAGCAGTTACGCGACTACCAGCAATGAGCAGTTCTTC
>TRBV29-1|NA|TRBJ1-1|NA|10
CSVVFTEAFF
TGCAGCGTTGTATTCACTGAAGCTTTCTTT
>TRBV30|NA|TRBJ2-2|NA|16
CAWSVLPQGNTGELFF
TGTGCCTGGAGTGTACTCCCACAGGGTAACACCGGGGAGCTGTTTTTT
>TRBV2|NA|TRBJ1-1|TRBD1|12
CASTGTGGEAFF
TGTGCCAGCACCGGGACAGGAGGAGAAGCTTTCTTT
>TRBV7-2|NA|TRBJ1-2|NA|13
CASSLGQANGYTF
TGTGCCAGCAGCTTAGGGCAGGCCAATGGCTACACCTTC
>TRBV28|NA|TRBJ1-2|NA|14
CASSPSPGAYGYTF
TGTGCCAGCAGTCCCTCCCCAGGGGCCTATGGCTACACCTTC
>TRBV2|NA|TRBJ2-5|NA|12
CASSSGEETQYF
TGTGCCAGCAGCTCAGGGGAGGAGACCCAGTACTTC
>TRBV5-1|NA|TRBJ2-1|NA|16
CASSAKPGEAYNEQFF
TGCGCCAGCAGCGCGAAACCGGGAGAAGCCTACAATGAGCAGTTCTTC
>TRBV7-7|few|TRBJ2-2|NA|13
CASSLGGAGELFF
TGTGCCAGCAGCTTAGGCGGCGCCGGGGAGCTGTTTTTT
>TRBV18|NA|TRBJ1-5|TRBD1|15
CASSETTGRNQPQHF
TGTGCCAGCTCAGAAACGACAGGGCGAAATCAGCCCCAGCATTTT
>TRBV18|NA|TRBJ2-5|TRBD1|17
CASSPGSTGGWKETQYF
TGTGCCAGCTCACCGGGCTCCACAGGGGGCTGGAAAGAGACCCAGTACTTC
>TRBV6-6|NA|TRBJ2-3|TRBD2|15
CASRPGLAGLYTQYF
TGTGCCAGCAGACCGGGACTAGCGGGATTATATACGCAGTATTTT
>TRBV19|NA|TRBJ2-7|TRBD2|17
CASSTYRDASGRYEQYF
TGTGCCAGTAGTACCTACCGGGACGCGAGCGGGAGATACGAGCAGTACTTC
>TRBV5-6|NA|TRBJ2-3|NA|13
CASSNPGTDTQYF
TGTGCCAGCAGCAATCCCGGCACAGATACGCAGTATTTT
>TRBV27|NA|TRBJ2-2|TRBD2|16
CASRPPAGRPTGELFF
TGTGCCAGCAGGCCTCCAGCGGGAAGGCCTACCGGGGAGCTGTTTTTT
>TRBV5-1|NA|TRBJ2-3|TRBD2|16
CASKASGRGPTDTQYF
TGCGCCAGCAAGGCTAGCGGGAGGGGCCCAACAGATACGCAGTATTTT
>TRBV5-6|NA|TRBJ1-3|NA|13
CASSFSSGNTIYF
TGTGCCAGCAGCTTCAGTTCTGGAAACACCATATATTTT
>TRBV6-5|NA|TRBJ2-1|TRBD2|15
CAGGKLAGGGGEQFF
TGTGCTGGAGGGAAACTAGCGGGAGGGGGCGGTGAGCAGTTCTTC